This TCR beta chain was obtained from a study of blood T cells in healthy people across ages. Roughly 9.2 milliliters of peripheral blood were drawn from each donor into EDTA-treated tubes. Germline V CDR1 and CDR2: SGHTA, FQGTGA. The CDR3 covers 16 residues. The ends were cut back, 2 bases at V and 0 bases at J, with 8 bases in the middle. Study-wide results and caveats: Older individuals had lower TCR beta diversity per million T cells (the decline was roughly linear).

This clonotype was recorded at least ten times. Its antigen is still unknown. The second PCR ran roughly 6 to 11 cycles with a sample-barcoded 5' primer and J-beta primers. Unique molecular identifiers of 12 random nucleotides labeled each cDNA. TCRdb called the 5' RACE reads again in MiXCR, with one record for every CDR3 protein. This repertoire shows about 690,000 distinct CDR3 sequences, 35% to 50% found once; its top ten account for 25% to 35%. The receptor's source is a man at least 80 years old in good health. This chain uses TRBV7-3 with TRBJ2-6; D ambiguous. The sequencing sample was made of blood. The CDR3 loop reads CASSLPQVSGANVLTF. CDR3 coding DNA: TGTGCCAGCAGCTTACCGCAAGTCTCTGGGGCCAACGTCCTGACTTTC.